The 30 T cell receptor beta chains given below trace back to one sample, sequenced in a study of shared clonotypes between healthy human individuals. Sequencing was performed with immunoSEQ multiplex PCR; in TCRdb, only in-frame clones are kept and a portion is missing. The data show a few million clones, approximately 94% seen once. The sequencing sample was made of naive CD4+ T cells sorted from blood. Subset of the sample: CD45RA+ positively selected. The origin of the receptors is a man between 18 and 29 years old in good health.

The V call is TRBV30, the J call TRBJ2-5; D remains unclear. The CDR3 is 11 amino acids. The V end lost 4 bases, the J end lost 2 bases, and 5 bases lay between the germline ends. Per germline, CDR1 GTSNPN and CDR2 SVGIG (reference sequence). In DNA form, the CDR3 reads TGTGCCTGGACTCAGCAAGAGACCCAGTACTTC. Residues: CAWTQQETQYF.

The chain links TRBV4-1 to TRBJ2-7; 9 bases match TRBD1. Germline loops: CDR1 MGHRA, CDR2 YSYEKL. The CDR3 consists of 19 residues. V lost 0 bases and J lost 1; bases outside the gene matches: 13. The CDR3 protein is CASSQDSLGQGITSYEQYF. The CDR3 nucleotides read TGCGCCAGCAGCCAAGATTCCCTCGGACAGGGGATAACATCCTACGAGCAGTACTTC.

The V gene is TRBV5-6, the J gene TRBJ1-2; D is undetermined. V was shortened by 4 bases and J by 0 bases, with 7 bases between the two germline ends. The CDR3 is made up of 13 amino acids. Germline V gene data show CDR1 as SGHDT and CDR2 as YYEEEE. CDR3 sequence: CASSQTTNYGYTF. DNA for the CDR3: TGTGCCAGCAGCCAGACAACTAACTATGGCTACACCTTC.

The chain combines TRBV18 with TRBJ1-5, with D perhaps TRBD1 (5 bases). V lost 6 bases, J lost 0 bases, and 18 bases lay in between. Germline CDR1 KGHSH, CDR2 LQKENI. CDR3 length: 17 residues. The CDR3 loop reads CASSLVGGDHSNQPQHF. The CDR3 bases are TGTGCCAGCTCCCTGGTTGGGGGGGATCATAGCAATCAGCCCCAGCATTTT.

As concerns this clone: Distinct nucleotide sequences in the sample also encode this CDR3. This chain uses TRBV10-3 with TRBJ2-3; 7 nucleotides line up with TRBD1. The CDR3 loop spans 14 amino acids. The ends lost 5 bases at V and 1 base at J; junction bases unmatched: 3. Germline lookup yields CDR1 ENHRY and CDR2 SYGVKD. CDR3 sequence reads: CAISPGQGTDTQYF. CDR3 DNA: TGTGCCATCAGTCCCGGACAGGGCACAGATACGCAGTATTTT.

The chain combines TRBV5-4 with TRBJ2-3; a weak D match, TRBD1 (5 bases). Trimming pared 6 bases from V and 6 bases from J, leaving 17 bases between. The CDR3 runs 14 residues. Germline lookup yields CDR1 SGHNT and CDR2 YYREEE (reference sequence). The CDR3 loop reads CASINRKLSDTQYF. The CDR3 DNA sequence: TGTGCCAGCATTAACAGGAAACTGTCGGATACGCAGTATTTT.

DNA for the CDR3: TGCAGCGTATCTTGGTCAGATATTCAGTACTTC. Amino acid sequence: CSVSWSDIQYF. The V and J genes are TRBV29-1 and TRBJ2-4; no clear D. CDR1 SQVTM and CDR2 ANQGSEA come from the germline V gene. CDR3 length: 11 amino acids. The ends were cut back, 6 bases at V and 10 bases at J, with 13 bases in the middle.

This clone was counted once. This chain links TRBV19 with TRBJ2-7, with a tentative D call TRBD2 (6 bases). V was clipped by 3 bases and J by 0 bases, with 12 bases between them. This CDR3 spans 15 amino acids. Per germline, CDR1 LNHDA and CDR2 SQIVND (reference sequence). The CDR3 loop reads CASSISGLFSYEQYF. The CDR3 bases are TGTGCCAGTAGTATCTCGGGACTCTTCTCCTACGAGCAGTACTTC.

The chain uses TRBV7-2 and TRBJ1-1, with 7 bases identical to TRBD1. The V segment lost 6 bases and the J segment 7 bases; nucleotides outside the gene matches: 8. CDR1 and CDR2 (germline): SGHTA, FQGNSA. This CDR3 has 13 residues. In DNA form, the CDR3 reads TGTGCCAGCAGTGGGCAAGGGGGCTTTGAAGCTTTCTTT. It codes for CASSGQGGFEAFF.

This clone appeared a single time. The chain employs TRBV19 and TRBJ1-4; no clear D gene. Trimming took off 0 bases at V and 4 bases at J, with 12 bases between the two ends. Looked up from germline, CDR1 is LNHDA and CDR2 is SQIVND (reference sequence). This CDR3 is built from 16 residues. CDR3 sequence reads: CASSIDLGRFNEKLFF. CDR3 nucleotide sequence: TGTGCCAGTAGTATAGATCTCGGACGGTTTAATGAAAAACTGTTTTTT. The whole variable domain, remainder taken from reference TRBV19 and TRBJ1-4, is DGGITQSPKYLFRKEGQNVTLSCEQNLNHDAMYWYRQDPGQGLRLIYYSQIVNDFQKGDIAEGYSVSREKKESFPLTVTSAQKNPTAFYLCASSIDLGRFNEKLFFGSGTQLSVL.

The chain links TRBV7-3 to TRBJ1-1, with D tentatively TRBD1 (5 bases). The CDR3 runs 13 residues. The germline V gene encodes CDR1 SGHTA and CDR2 FQGTGA. V lost 6 bases and J lost 1, with 9 bases in between. CDR3 in DNA: TGTGCCAGCAGTCAACAGGAGAACACTGAAGCTTTCTTT. This gives the protein CASSQQENTEAFF.

The V call is TRBV27, the J call TRBJ2-1, with TRBD2 identical over 8 bases. The CDR3 has 16 residues. Germline CDR1 is MNHEY and CDR2 is SMNVEV (reference sequence). Unmatched junction bases numbered 11, after V lost 3 bases and J lost 7 bases. CDR3 in DNA: TGTGCCAGCAGTTTGTCCACCGGGAGGGTGATGAATGAGCAGTTCTTC. This codes for CASSLSTGRVMNEQFF.

This sequence joins TRBV6-6 and TRBJ1-6; no firm D call. The CDR3 has 13 amino acids. V lost 0 bases to trimming and J lost 9 bases, with 6 bases between them. Germline V gene lookup returns CDR1 MNHNY and CDR2 SVGAGI (reference sequence). CDR3 in DNA: TGTGCCAGCAGTTACTCGACCCGTTCACCCCTCCACTTT. Protein product: CASSYSTRSPLHF.

The chain carries TRBV4-1 and TRBJ1-5; TRBD1 aligns across 10 bases. CDR1 is MGHRA and CDR2 is YSYEKL in the germline V gene. J lost 2 bases, V lost 1 base, and 5 bases had no gene match. There are 17 residues in the CDR3. The chain's CDR3 is CASSQGQGALGNQPQHF. The CDR3 DNA follows: TGCGCCAGCAGCCAAGGACAGGGGGCGCTTGGCAATCAGCCCCAGCATTTT.

Comments on this clone: Other DNA sequences in the sample encode the same CDR3. The chain links TRBV30 to TRBJ2-3; 10 positions match TRBD2. Germline V gene data show CDR1 as GTSNPN and CDR2 as SVGIG (reference sequence). CDR3 length: 17 residues. V lost 0 bases, J lost 0 bases, and 6 bases stayed unmatched. The CDR3 reads CAWSVRRTSGSTDTQYF. The CDR3 nucleotides are TGTGCCTGGAGTGTACGAAGGACTAGCGGCAGCACAGATACGCAGTATTTT. The full variable domain, completed using reference TRBV30 and TRBJ2-3, is SQTIHQWPATLVQPVGSPLSLECTVEGTSNPNLYWYRQAAGRGLQLLFYSVGIGQISSEVPQNLSASRPQDRQFILSSKKLLLSDSGFYLCAWSVRRTSGSTDTQYFGPGTRLTVL.

This sequence joins TRBV5-4 and TRBJ1-4; unclear D gene. The V end was cut by 0 bases, the J end by 5 bases, with 14 bases between. The length of the CDR3 is 16 residues. CDR1 and CDR2 from the germline V gene are SGHNT and YYREEE (reference sequence). The CDR3 coding sequence is TGTGCCAGCAGCTTGGGGGCGGGCGCTTTAAATGAAAAACTGTTTTTT. This sequence encodes CASSLGAGALNEKLFF.

The chain is built from TRBV10-1 and TRBJ2-2, with 7 bases that match TRBD1. V gave up 5 bases and J gave up 8 bases; unmatched junction bases: 8. Germline lookup yields CDR1 WNHNN and CDR2 SYGVQD (reference sequence). There are 14 residues in the CDR3. The CDR3 DNA sequence: TGCGCCAGCAGTAAGCTACAGGGGCCAGGGGAGCTGTTTTTT. Encoded protein: CASSKLQGPGELFF.

This chain uses TRBV6-6 with TRBJ1-1; D remains ambiguous. The ends were cut back, 5 bases at V and 0 bases at J, with 7 bases in the middle. The CDR3 runs 13 residues. Germline V gene lookup returns CDR1 MNHNY and CDR2 SVGAGI (reference sequence). CDR3 residues: CASSQLVNTEAFF. In DNA form, the CDR3 reads TGTGCCAGCAGTCAACTAGTGAACACTGAAGCTTTCTTT.

A remark on this clone: In the same sample, other DNA sequences code for this CDR3. The J gene is TRBJ2-5, the V gene TRBV5-1; 10 bases align to TRBD2. CDR1 and CDR2 from the germline V gene are SGHRS and YFSETQ. Trimming removed 0 bases from V and 4 bases from J; junction bases left unmatched: 3. The CDR3 spans 15 residues. This CDR3 reads CASSLVAGGGETQYF. DNA for the CDR3: TGCGCCAGCAGCTTGGTAGCGGGGGGTGGAGAGACCCAGTACTTC.

Remarks on this clone: Other DNA sequences in the same sample also yield this CDR3. The genes are TRBV5-1 and TRBJ2-6; the D is unclear. This CDR3 spans 15 amino acids. CDR1 and CDR2 (germline): SGHRS, YFSETQ. Trimming left V 0 bases short and J 1 base short, with 5 bases between. CDR3: CASSLGSSGANVLTF. The DNA of the CDR3 is TGCGCCAGCAGCTTGGGCTCTTCTGGGGCCAACGTCCTGACTTTC.

The chain is built from TRBV5-1 and TRBJ1-1; 10 positions match TRBD1. The germline CDR1 and CDR2 sequences are SGHRS and YFSETQ. V dropped 4 bases and J dropped 7; count of bases not matched to a gene: 13. The CDR3 extends over 16 amino acids. CDR3 in amino acids: CASSRGQGKAWIEAFF. CDR3 DNA: TGCGCCAGCAGCAGGGGACAGGGGAAAGCGTGGATTGAAGCTTTCTTT. The full variable domain, in which reference TRBV5-1 and TRBJ1-1 provide the parts outside the CDR3, is KAGVTQTPRYLIKTRGQQVTLSCSPISGHRSVSWYQQTPGQGLQFLFEYFSETQRNKGNFPGRFSGRQFSNSRSEMNVSTLELGDSALYLCASSRGQGKAWIEAFFGQGTRLTVV.

The V and J genes are TRBV27 and TRBJ1-6, with D tentatively TRBD1 (5 bases). Per the germline V gene, CDR1 is MNHEY and CDR2 is SMNVEV (reference sequence). The CDR3 is 16 residues long. V was shortened by 7 bases and J by 10 bases, with 23 bases between the two germline ends. DNA for the CDR3: TGTGCCAGCACCTTAGGGGCAGGTTTAGTAGGGTCACCCCTCCACTTT. It translates to CASTLGAGLVGSPLHF.

This clone was counted once. The genes are TRBV19 and TRBJ2-3; 13 positions agree with TRBD2. CDR1 is LNHDA, CDR2 SQIVND, per germline (reference sequence). This CDR3 is built from 16 residues. Trimming took 8 bases from V and 5 from J; bases not matched to a gene: 10. CDR3 DNA: TGTGCCAGTCCGGGACTAGCGGGATCAGGAGGAGATACGCAGTATTTT. Protein sequence: CASPGLAGSGGDTQYF.

The sample holds a few counts of this clone. V gene TRBV5-6 combines with J gene TRBJ1-1, with 9 nucleotides matching TRBD1. The V gene end was trimmed by 6 bases and the J gene end by 0 bases; junction bases not matched to a gene: 3. CDR3 length: 14 residues. CDR1 and CDR2 (germline): SGHDT, YYEEEE. In nucleotides, the CDR3 is TGTGCCAGCACCTGGACAGGGGTGAACACTGAAGCTTTCTTT. Translation: CASTWTGVNTEAFF.

On this clone: At one boundary the junction diverges from the germline segment, which might be a read error. The V and J genes are TRBV7-7 and TRBJ2-1; 11 positions agree with TRBD2. The germline V gene has CDR1 SSHAT and CDR2 FNYEAQ (reference sequence). The length of the CDR3 is 16 residues. The CDR3 DNA sequence: TGTGCTAGCAGCCCCCGGACTAGCGGGTCGAATAATGAGCAGTTCTTC. Translating gives CASSPRTSGSNNEQFF.

This clone was seen just once. The chain recombines TRBV27 with TRBJ1-2; D ambiguous. V lost 2 bases and J lost 5, with 15 bases in between. The CDR3 loop spans 15 amino acids. CDR1 MNHEY and CDR2 SMNVEV come from the germline V gene (reference sequence). This CDR3 is CASSLTPLLGYGYTF. The DNA of the CDR3 is TGTGCCAGCAGTTTAACCCCTCTGTTAGGGTATGGCTACACCTTC.

V is TRBV7-2 and J is TRBJ1-3; TRBD1 matches 7 bases. The V segment lost 2 bases and the J segment 0 bases; nucleotides outside the gene matches: 4. In germline, CDR1 is SGHTA, CDR2 FQGNSA. The length of the CDR3 is 16 residues. CDR3: CASSLRQGASGNTIYF. CDR3 nucleotides: TGTGCCAGCAGCTTAAGACAGGGAGCCTCTGGAAACACCATATATTTT.

The V call is TRBV5-1, the J call TRBJ1-6; D is unclear. This CDR3 comprises 15 residues. The V gene's germline CDR1 is SGHRS and CDR2 YFSETQ. With 0 bases removed from V and 10 bases from J, the gap between germline ends came to 14 bases. The CDR3 loop is CASSLAVGSYSPLHF. Here the CDR3 DNA reads TGCGCCAGCAGCTTGGCTGTAGGGAGTTACTCACCCCTCCACTTT. The full variable domain, in which reference TRBV5-1 and TRBJ1-6 provide the parts outside the CDR3, is KAGVTQTPRYLIKTRGQQVTLSCSPISGHRSVSWYQQTPGQGLQFLFEYFSETQRNKGNFPGRFSGRQFSNSRSEMNVSTLELGDSALYLCASSLAVGSYSPLHFGNGTRLTVT.

A remark on this clone: The sample contains more than one DNA sequence encoding this CDR3. Here the CDR3 reads CASSSGQANTGELFF. CDR3 DNA sequence: TGTGCCAGCAGCTCGGGACAAGCGAACACCGGGGAGCTGTTTTTT. This chain links TRBV7-2 with TRBJ2-2; D is possibly TRBD1 (6 bases). The germline V and J ends were trimmed by 4 bases and 0 bases, with 9 bases remaining between them. The CDR3 spans 15 residues. The germline gives CDR1 SGHTA, CDR2 FQGNSA.

The V and J genes are TRBV5-3 and TRBJ2-1; the D gene is possibly TRBD2 (5 bases). TRBV5-3 is flagged as an ORF with uncertain function. The CDR3 loop spans 13 amino acids. Trimming shortened V by 2 bases and J by 9 bases, and 12 bases separated the two germline ends. In nucleotides, the CDR3 is TGTGCCAGAAGCTTCCCCCCGAGGGCTGAGCAGTTCTTC. This codes for CARSFPPRAEQFF.